Detailed here is one TCR beta chain. Its specific antigen is unknown. No much larger clonotype is one base removed from it; base qualities were not supplied. Looking up the germline V gene (reference sequence) yields CDR1 DFQATT and CDR2 SNEGSKA. The CDR3 goes from the cysteine to the phenylalanine over 13 residues. Only CDR3 DNA remains: 39 bases, in frame from the first base. Trimming removed 3 bases from V and 2 bases from J; the gene matches leave 3 bases unexplained. The immunoSEQ Assay, a bias-controlled multiplex PCR, was used to amplify TCRbeta CDR3 regions from genomic DNA. In the source study's methods: Within the assay, amplification of reference gene primers was used to estimate how many nucleated cells each sample contained. Sequence reads were collapsed and filtered to measure the absolute abundance of every unique TCRbeta CDR3 rearrangement. Productive Simpson clonality was computed per sample as the square root of Simpson's diversity index over productive rearrangements. TCRdb took this table from immuneACCESS and kept in-frame rearrangements with V and J called. Such tables lack part of the clones; where checked against another copy, unresolved V genes explain under half of the gap, and the rest is unexplained. That table is the source of V, J and clone size, and D and trimming were worked out from the DNA. In all, the sample holds some 93,000 clones, and approximately 80% of those were seen once. Clones ranked in the top ten supply about 9.4% of the sample.

This specimen belongs to a study of blood T cell repertoires in COVID-19 (TCRdb year 2020). Looking at the study overall: Samples covering the acute and convalescent phases of COVID-19 were provided by collaborators in the United States, Italy and Spain. Deeply sampled blood TCRbeta repertoires from subjects exposed to, actively infected with, or recovered from COVID-19 were included in the dataset. Samples were obtained from the ongoing ImmuneRACE study (first 160 participants) and from some 1,200 subjects provided by 6 global collaborators. The material from the prospective study consisted of cDNA or gDNA derived from T cells, B-cell-depleted T cells, or PBMCs. The sample metadata nearly always contained a de-identified subject ID, COVID-19 status, age in years and sex. The repertoires were released in a freely available public database meant as a resource for research on the immune response to SARS-CoV-2. Where HLA class I and class II types were available, the types were taken from metadata supplied by the sample provider, not from assay-based typing.

Results the study describes overall, beyond this receptor: The amount of clinical and demographic metadata varied by source and participant and was provided uncurated.

Each collaborating institution followed its own protocols to collect whole blood in K2EDTA tubes. For TCRbeta analysis, collaborators shipped samples as frozen whole blood, isolated PBMCs, or DNA extracted from either of those sample types. The sequencing sample was made of peripheral blood. This clonotype originated in a man aged 65 to 85 with acute or convalescent COVID-19. This chain is built from TRBV20-1 and TRBJ2-7; 8 bases in the middle match TRBD2. CDR3 loop: CSASDGGAYEQYF. The DNA sequence is as follows: TGCAGTGCTAGTGACGGGGGGGCCTACGAGCAGTACTTC.